Following are 13 T cell receptor beta chains from one sample sequenced in a study of T cell responses to AZD1222 COVID-19 vaccine (dated by TCRdb to about 2021). What this sample's time point label stands for: baseline before first vaccination. Libraries were prepared through the immunoSEQ multiplex PCR assay. This is the immuneACCESS table as TCRdb keeps it, with only in-frame sequences that have V and J called. A part of the clones is gone; compared with another copy, unresolved V genes explain less than half, and the rest is unexplained. This sample lists 90,000 to 150,000 clones; roughly nine tenths were detected once. The ten largest clones represent approximately 5.9% of the sample. Sequencing was performed on peripheral blood, taken on day 0 of AZD1222 vaccination. The receptors here all came from an adult in good health.

The chain links TRBV5-4 to TRBJ1-2; D gene uncertain. Germline V gene lookup returns CDR1 SGHNT and CDR2 YYREEE (reference sequence). The V gene lost 0 bases and the J gene lost 3 bases, with 9 bases spanning the gap. The CDR3 length is 14 residues. CDR3 sequence reads: CASSLGARDYGYTF. DNA of the CDR3: TGTGCCAGCAGCTTGGGGGCTAGGGACTATGGCTACACCTTC.

The chain has TRBV2 and TRBJ1-5; D remains ambiguous. V was cut by 5 bases and J by 1 base, with 12 bases left in between. The CDR3 length is 15 residues. Germline V gene lookup returns CDR1 SNHLY and CDR2 FYNNEI. CDR3 amino acids: CASSYMGSSNQPQHF. CDR3 DNA sequence: TGTGCCAGCAGTTACATGGGATCGAGCAATCAGCCCCAGCATTTT.

The chain combines TRBV18 with TRBJ2-3; TRBD2 matches 7 bases. The CDR3 is made up of 16 amino acids. Germline CDR1 is KGHSH and CDR2 is LQKENI. V was clipped by 0 bases and J by 2 bases; unmatched bases: 5. Here the CDR3 DNA reads TGTGCCAGCTCACCACCAGGGACTACCTACACAGATACGCAGTATTTT. Its protein is CASSPPGTTYTDTQYF.

The chain links TRBV10-3 to TRBJ1-4; 10 bases map to TRBD1. V trimming: 6 bases; J trimming: 6 bases; junction bases outside the gene matches: 4. Germline CDR1 and CDR2: ENHRY and SYGVKD. The CDR3 runs to 14 residues. For the CDR3, the DNA is TGTGCCATCAGGGGGACAGGGGCTCATGAAAAACTGTTTTTT. This translates into CAIRGTGAHEKLFF.

The V and J genes are TRBV30 and TRBJ1-2; TRBD1 matches at 7 bases. V was clipped by 5 bases and J by 7 bases; unmatched bases: 7. The germline V gene encodes CDR1 GTSNPN and CDR2 SVGIG (reference sequence). The CDR3 has 12 amino acids. The CDR3 DNA reads TGTGCCTGGGTTAACACAGGGGTTGGCTACACCTTC. Translated, it gives CAWVNTGVGYTF.

This clone was detected only once. The chain combines TRBV28 with TRBJ2-2; D possibly matches TRBD1 or TRBD2 (6 bases each). Trimming took 4 bases from V and 4 from J, leaving 13 bases between them. Germline V CDR1 and CDR2: MDHEN, SYDVKM. This CDR3 has 15 amino acids. The CDR3 sequence is CASSSGGQGTGELFF. CDR3 sequence (DNA): TGTGCCAGCAGTTCTGGGGGGCAGGGCACCGGGGAGCTGTTTTTT.

The rearrangement joins TRBV6-1 to TRBJ1-5; D not resolved. CDR1 and CDR2 (germline): MNHNS, SASEGT. Trimming took off 2 bases at V and 4 bases at J, with 12 bases between the two ends. The CDR3 sequence is 15 residues long. CDR3 amino acids: CASSELGQLNQPQHF. CDR3 coding DNA: TGTGCCAGCAGTGAACTTGGTCAGCTAAATCAGCCCCAGCATTTT.

The count of this clone is one. The chain uses TRBV7-2 and TRBJ2-1; the D gene is possibly TRBD2 (6 bases). The CDR3 runs to 15 residues. V was clipped by 8 bases and J by 2 bases, with 16 bases between them. Germline CDR1 SGHTA, CDR2 FQGNSA. CDR3 sequence: CASGKAGPAYNEQFF. CDR3 coding DNA: TGTGCCAGCGGAAAAGCGGGCCCAGCCTACAATGAGCAGTTCTTC.

The chain combines TRBV7-9 with TRBJ1-2; 11 bases agree with TRBD1. V was clipped by 3 bases and J by 6 bases; unmatched bases: 6. There are 15 residues in the CDR3. Germline assignment: CDR1 SEHNR and CDR2 FQNEAQ (reference sequence). The CDR3 DNA reads as TGTGCCAGCAGCTTCCCTTGGACAGGGGGCGATGGCTACACCTTC. It translates to CASSFPWTGGDGYTF.

The chain carries TRBV2 and TRBJ2-1, with D possibly being TRBD1 (5 bases). The V end was cut by 3 bases, the J end by 1 base, with 16 bases between. CDR1 SNHLY and CDR2 FYNNEI come from the germline V gene. This CDR3 has 17 residues. CDR3 bases: TGTGCCAGCAGTGATGGCCAAGGACACGGGTCCTACAATGAGCAGTTCTTC. This sequence encodes CASSDGQGHGSYNEQFF.

The chain has TRBV7-6 and TRBJ1-6; unclear D gene. Germline CDR1 reads SGHVS; CDR2 reads FNYEAQ. The V end was cut by 3 bases, the J end by 5 bases, with 11 bases between. The CDR3 consists of 15 residues. DNA of the CDR3: TGTGCCAGCAGCTTGGGAACGAGCGATAATTCACCCCTCCACTTT. Its protein product is CASSLGTSDNSPLHF.

The rearrangement joins TRBV6-2 or TRBV6-3 to TRBJ1-1, with D hard to call. The V gene's germline CDR1 is MNHEY and CDR2 SVGEGT. V was shortened by 3 bases and J by 3 bases, with 11 bases between the two germline ends. The CDR3 totals 14 residues. CDR3 loop: CASSYRLFDTEAFF. The CDR3 DNA is TGTGCCAGCAGTTATCGTTTGTTCGACACTGAAGCTTTCTTT.

The genes are TRBV5-1 and TRBJ1-4, with a tentative D call TRBD1 (6 bases). V shed 0 bases and J shed 5 bases, with 11 bases lying between them. CDR1 and CDR2 (germline): SGHRS, YFSETQ. This CDR3 is 15 amino acids long. The CDR3 DNA sequence: TGCGCCAGCAGCTTGGGCGGGGGGCGAAATGAAAAACTGTTTTTT. Translation: CASSLGGGRNEKLFF.